What follows are 9 T cell receptor beta chains derived from one specimen sequenced in a study of Tregs in tolerant kidney transplant recipients. Only in-frame clones appear in the TCRdb table, and some are missing; sequencing was by immunoSEQ multiplex PCR. Its listing shows roughly 48,000 clones. Here the sequenced sample was CD4+ T cells from blood, taken before the transplant. The source is a human donor who received a combined kidney and bone marrow transplant.

Remarks on this clone: The missing CDR3 end, 3 residues past where the read stops, is filled in from the germline J gene. This sequence joins TRBV6-2 or TRBV6-3 and TRBJ1-2, with 8 positions matching TRBD1. The CDR3 contains 12 residues. The V gene's germline CDR1 is MNHEY and CDR2 SVGEGT. The part of the CDR3 DNA that was read is TGTGCCAGCACCGGGACAGGAGGAATC. It codes for CASTGTGGI. The entire CDR3 is CASTGTGGIYTF.

This clone is identified as medium-sized from frequency. The missing CDR3 end, 3 residues past where the read stops, is filled in from the germline J gene. V gene TRBV12-3 or TRBV12-4 combines with J gene TRBJ2-3; 10 positions match TRBD1. Trimming took 8 bases from V and 5 from J; bases not matched to a gene: 4. This CDR3 has 13 residues. The CDR3 protein is CASVRDRGDTQYF. The covered CDR3 bases are TGTGCCAGCGTAAGGGACAGGGGAGATACG.

Turning to this clone: Read data end 3 residues before the CDR3 end; the end is taken from the germline J gene. This sequence joins TRBV2 and TRBJ2-1; no clear D gene. Trimming pared 2 bases from V and 3 bases from J, leaving 2 bases between. The CDR3 loop spans 12 amino acids. CDR1 and CDR2 from the germline V gene are SNHLY and FYNNEI. CDR3 region: CASSEHYNEQFF. CDR3 DNA, as far as it was read: TGTGCCAGCAGTGAACACTACAATGAG.

Comments on this clone: The CDR3 goes on 3 residues after the read ends, and that part is filled in from the germline J gene. This chain joins TRBV20-1 and TRBJ2-4; D possibly corresponds to TRBD1 (5 bases). Germline V gene sequence: CDR1 DFQATT, CDR2 SNEGSKA (reference sequence). CDR3 length: 15 residues. Trimming took off 6 bases at V and 4 bases at J, with 19 bases between the two ends. The CDR3 reads CSAPPLGVLKNIQYF. CDR3 DNA (partial): TGCAGTGCCCCTCCCCTAGGGGTTCTTAAAAACATT.

Worth noting for this clone: The CDR3 end lies 3 residues beyond the end of the read and is filled in from the germline J gene. The rearrangement uses TRBV7-3 and TRBJ2-3; no reliable D call. Trimming cost V 3 bases and J 5 bases, with 9 bases left between them. The CDR3 runs 13 residues. Germline V lookup: CDR1 SGHTA, CDR2 FQGTGA. The CDR3 DNA, read in part, is TGTGCCAGCAGCTTCTCTAATATAGATACG. It encodes CASSFSNIDT. In full, the CDR3 is CASSFSNIDTQYF.

CDR3 region: CASSSDRGYNEQFF. The CDR3 bases that were read are TGCGCCAGCAGCTCAGACAGGGGGTACAATGAG. The V and J genes are TRBV5-1 and TRBJ2-1; 9 bases fit TRBD1. The CDR3 is cut off 3 residues early in the read; its end comes from the germline J gene. V shed 3 bases and J 4 bases; nucleotides not matched to a gene: 2. Germline values: CDR1 SGHRS, CDR2 YFSETQ. This CDR3 is 14 amino acids long.

The CDR3 spells CSATGEGETQYF. The covered CDR3 bases are TGCAGTGCTACAGGGGAAGGGGAGACC. This chain uses TRBV20-1 with TRBJ2-5; D possibly corresponds to TRBD1 (6 bases). The read gets to within 3 residues of the CDR3 end, and the germline J gene fills in the rest. V was clipped by 4 bases and J by 5 bases, with 11 bases between them. The CDR3 runs 12 residues. Germline V CDR1 and CDR2: DFQATT, SNEGSKA (reference sequence).

In the case of this clone: The read stops 3 residues short of the end of the CDR3; the missing end is completed from the germline J gene. The chain combines TRBV20-1 with TRBJ1-1; a weak D match, TRBD1 (5 bases). Trimming took off 3 bases at V and 5 bases at J, with 16 bases between the two ends. Per germline, CDR1 DFQATT and CDR2 SNEGSKA (reference sequence). The CDR3 is 14 amino acids. The CDR3: CSASPQRGRTEAFF. The DNA read from the CDR3 is TGCAGTGCTAGTCCCCAAAGGGGAAGGACTGAA.

On this clone itself: The sequenced fragment ends 3 residues before the CDR3 boundary, so the rest is inferred from the germline J gene. This chain connects TRBV10-3 to TRBJ2-5; TRBD2 might be the D (6 bases). The length of the CDR3 is 14 residues. Trimming shortened V by 6 bases and J by 2 bases, and 13 bases separated the two germline ends. Germline V lookup: CDR1 ENHRY, CDR2 SYGVKD. The sequenced part of the CDR3 DNA is TGTGCCATCAGACTGCCGGGACTGCAAGAGACC. Its translation: CAIRLPGLQET. The CDR3 as a whole reads CAIRLPGLQETQYF.